This TCR beta chain was sequenced in a study of CD8 T cells in Susac syndrome. Study information: Among the Susac syndrome patients who underwent sequencing, more than 5 had clinically active disease, while about 8 of them were in remission. At the time their blood was drawn, patients with Susac syndrome were either therapy-naive, on corticosteroids (with some of them also receiving intravenous immunoglobulin), or on intravenous immunoglobulin alone.

RNA in amounts of 0.5 to 1 ug was reverse transcribed with random hexamers. TCRdb re-derived calls from the immunoSEQ multiplex PCR reads in MiXCR, one entry per CDR3 protein. The sample lists 200,000 to 300,000 distinct CDR3 sequences, about 95% occurring once. The CDR3 length is 13 residues. Looked up from germline, CDR1 is SGHVS and CDR2 is FNYEAQ. V was pared by 3 bases and J by 7 bases, with 13 bases between. Sequencing of TCR beta was performed on blood CD8+ and CD4+ T cells. This chain connects TRBV7-6 to TRBJ2-7; unclear D gene. The source material was CD4+ T cells from PBMCs. The sequence was obtained from a human donor with Susac syndrome. CDR3 amino acids: CASSFRLPSEQYF. The CDR3 bases are TGTGCCAGCAGCTTTCGACTCCCCTCAGAGCAGTACTTC.